This entry lists 14 T cell receptor beta chains sequenced from one sample in a study of CD8+ T cells in alopecia areata. Treatment: oral pan-JAK inhibitor, 5-10 mg twice daily. Reverse transcription of extracted RNA yielded cDNA, which provided the sequencing template. The data were produced by immunoSEQ multiplex PCR, yet TCRdb's version contains in-frame clones alone and is incomplete. The data contain more than 150,000 clones, roughly 61% of them singletons. Sequenced material: CD8+ T cells sorted from blood, taken at week 24, from a patient treated with tofacitinib. These receptors came from a human donor with alopecia areata.

The chain has TRBV29-1 and TRBJ2-3; D remains ambiguous. Germline CDR1 reads SQVTM; CDR2 reads ANQGSEA. CDR3 length equals 10 residues. The ends were cut back, 6 bases at V and 3 bases at J, with 4 bases in the middle. This CDR3 is CSVTTDTQYF. In DNA form, the CDR3 reads TGCAGCGTCACGACAGATACGCAGTATTTT.

This clone was recorded once. The chain joins TRBV14 to TRBJ1-1; D is undetermined. Germline V gene lookup returns CDR1 SGHDN and CDR2 FVKESK. Trimming removed 0 bases at V and 5 bases at J, with 4 bases between. The CDR3 consists of 12 residues. The CDR3 DNA follows: TGTGCCAGCAGCCAAGATTGGACTGAAGCTTTCTTT. Translation gives CASSQDWTEAFF.

The chain couples TRBV4-1 to TRBJ2-5; 14 bases are shared with TRBD2. V gave up 3 bases and J gave up 0 bases; unmatched junction bases: 9. CDR1 is MGHRA and CDR2 is YSYEKL in the germline V gene. This CDR3 contains 19 residues. The CDR3 region has the DNA TGCGCCAGCAGCCATGAGGGGACTAGCGGGGGTACTTACCAAGAGACCCAGTACTTC. Translated, it gives CASSHEGTSGGTYQETQYF.

The gene calls are TRBV7-9 and TRBJ1-2, with D tentatively TRBD1 (5 bases). The CDR3 sequence is 14 residues long. V was clipped by 4 bases and J by 6 bases, with 15 bases between them. Germline CDR1 is SEHNR and CDR2 is FQNEAQ (reference sequence). The CDR3 DNA sequence: TGTGCCAGCAGCTCAAACCGGGACGGAGATGGCTACACCTTC. It translates to CASSSNRDGDGYTF.

In nucleotides, the CDR3 is TGCAGCGCGAACGTGGGGAACACTGAAGCTTTCTTT. Residues: CSANVGNTEAFF. The chain recombines TRBV29-1 with TRBJ1-1; D is unclear. In germline, CDR1 is SQVTM, CDR2 ANQGSEA. V was shortened by 7 bases and J by 1 base, with 10 bases between the two germline ends. The CDR3 runs to 12 residues.

This chain links TRBV11-1 with TRBJ2-3; 9 bases align to TRBD2. This CDR3 is 16 amino acids long. Per germline, CDR1 SGHAT and CDR2 FQDESV (reference sequence). V lost 5 bases to trimming and J lost 6 bases; unmatched junction nucleotides: 12. As DNA, the CDR3 is TGTGCCAGCAGCCCCCGGACTAGCGAATTCACGGATACGCAGTATTTT. It translates to CASSPRTSEFTDTQYF. Complete variable domain (other parts from reference TRBV11-1 and TRBJ2-3): EAEVAQSPRYKITEKSQAVAFWCDPISGHATLYWYRQILGQGPELLVQFQDESVVDDSQLPKDRFSAERLKGVDSTLKIQPAELGDSAMYLCASSPRTSEFTDTQYFGPGTRLTVL.

V usage is TRBV25-1 and J usage is TRBJ2-1; a weak D match, TRBD2 (6 bases). CDR3 length equals 16 residues. Germline V gene sequence: CDR1 MGHDK, CDR2 SYGVNS. With 6 bases removed from V and 6 bases from J, the gap between germline ends came to 21 bases. The CDR3 nucleotides read TGTGCCAGCAGCGGGGGTCAGGCTGCGTATCTCAATGAGCAGTTCTTC. Translating it yields CASSGGQAAYLNEQFF.

The rearrangement links TRBV6-5 to TRBJ1-2, with D possibly being TRBD1 (5 bases). This CDR3 comprises 13 residues. The germline gives CDR1 MNHEY, CDR2 SVGAGI. V was cut by 5 bases and J by 4 bases, with 11 bases left in between. The CDR3 coding sequence is TGTGCCAGCAGTCAAGGACAAGTCTATGGCTACACCTTC. This encodes CASSQGQVYGYTF.

The CDR3 bases are TGTGCCACCCTACGCCGGGGGGCCTACGAGCAGTACTTC. Protein product: CATLRRGAYEQYF. This chain connects TRBV25-1 to TRBJ2-7, with 7 bases matching TRBD2. The CDR3 totals 13 residues. The germline V gene has CDR1 MGHDK and CDR2 SYGVNS. The J segment lost 2 bases and the V segment lost 10 bases, leaving 8 bases of the junction unmatched.

V usage is TRBV14 and J usage is TRBJ2-7, with 11 bases aligning to TRBD1. J gave up 2 bases and V 5 bases, and 2 bases lay outside the gene matches. Germline V lookup: CDR1 SGHDN, CDR2 FVKESK. The CDR3 consists of 14 residues. CDR3 DNA: TGTGCCAGCAGCGCGGGACAGGGGGCCTACGAGCAGTACTTC. Its protein is CASSAGQGAYEQYF.

The chain couples TRBV5-1 to TRBJ2-5; D remains unclear. The V end was cut by 1 base, the J end by 2 bases, with 3 bases between. The CDR3 is 12 residues long. Germline CDR1 SGHRS, CDR2 YFSETQ. CDR3 DNA: TGCGCCAGCAGCTTGACTCAAGAGACCCAGTACTTC. Amino acids: CASSLTQETQYF.

The chain uses TRBV27 and TRBJ2-7; the D call may be TRBD1 or TRBD2 (5 bases each). The CDR3 sequence is 16 residues long. Germline V gene sequence: CDR1 MNHEY, CDR2 SMNVEV (reference sequence). Trimming cost V 7 bases and J 2 bases, with 21 bases left between them. In DNA, the CDR3 is TGTGCCAGCAAGGTATTGCCTCGGGACCGTACCTACGAGCAGTACTTC. Residues: CASKVLPRDRTYEQYF.

The chain joins TRBV7-9 to TRBJ1-5, with D possibly matching TRBD1 (6 bases). This CDR3 comprises 18 residues. Germline V gene data show CDR1 as SEHNR and CDR2 as FQNEAQ (reference sequence). The V gene lost 4 bases and the J gene lost 0 bases, with 19 bases spanning the gap. The CDR3: CASSYPSPGTNSNQPQHF. Written as DNA, the CDR3 is TGTGCCAGCAGCTATCCAAGCCCCGGGACAAATAGCAATCAGCCCCAGCATTTT. Complete variable domain (other parts from reference TRBV7-9 and TRBJ1-5): DTGVSQNPRHKITKRGQNVTFRCDPISEHNRLYWYRQTLGQGPEFLTYFQNEAQLEKSRLLSDRFSAERPKGSFSTLEIQRTEQGDSAMYLCASSYPSPGTNSNQPQHFGDGTRLSIL.

In this sample, this clone turned up a few times. The chain combines TRBV29-1 with TRBJ2-6; 7 nucleotides agree with TRBD1. The CDR3 loop spans 15 amino acids. Germline V lookup: CDR1 SQVTM, CDR2 ANQGSEA. The J segment lost 0 bases and the V segment lost 3 bases, leaving 2 bases of the junction unmatched. CDR3: CSVDGDSSGANVLTF. In DNA form, the CDR3 reads TGCAGCGTTGATGGGGACAGCTCTGGGGCCAACGTCCTGACTTTC.